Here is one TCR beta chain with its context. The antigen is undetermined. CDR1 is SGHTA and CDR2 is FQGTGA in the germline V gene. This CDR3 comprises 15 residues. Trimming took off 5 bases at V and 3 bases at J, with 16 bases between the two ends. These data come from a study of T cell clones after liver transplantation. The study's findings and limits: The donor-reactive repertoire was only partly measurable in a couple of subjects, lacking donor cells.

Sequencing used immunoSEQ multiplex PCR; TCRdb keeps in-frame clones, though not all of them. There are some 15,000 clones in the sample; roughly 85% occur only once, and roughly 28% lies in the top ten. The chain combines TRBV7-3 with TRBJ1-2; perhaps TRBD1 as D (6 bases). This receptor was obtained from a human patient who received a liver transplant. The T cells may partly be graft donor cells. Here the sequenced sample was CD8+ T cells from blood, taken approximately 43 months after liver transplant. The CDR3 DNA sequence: TGTGCCAGCAGCGTAAACGCCGAGGGGGACTATGGCTACACCTTC. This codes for CASSVNAEGDYGYTF.